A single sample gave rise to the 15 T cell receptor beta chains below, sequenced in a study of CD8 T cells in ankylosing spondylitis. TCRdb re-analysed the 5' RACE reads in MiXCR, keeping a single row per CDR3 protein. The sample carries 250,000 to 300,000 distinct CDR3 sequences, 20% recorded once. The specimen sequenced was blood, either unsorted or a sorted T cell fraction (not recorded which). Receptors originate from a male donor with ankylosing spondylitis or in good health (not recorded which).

The CDR3 coding sequence is TGCGCCAGCAGCAACCCCGGGACAGCAGGCACTGAAGCTTTCTTT. The encoded protein is CASSNPGTAGTEAFF. The chain couples TRBV5-1 to TRBJ1-1; the match to TRBD1 covers 7 bases. The germline V gene encodes CDR1 SGHRS and CDR2 YFSETQ. The CDR3 length is 15 residues. V was pared by 4 bases and J by 4 bases, with 10 bases of the junction left unmatched.

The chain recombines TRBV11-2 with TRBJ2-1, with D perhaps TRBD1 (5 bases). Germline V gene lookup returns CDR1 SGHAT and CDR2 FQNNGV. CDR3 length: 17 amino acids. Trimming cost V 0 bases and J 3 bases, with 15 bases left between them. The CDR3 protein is CASSLDRAGIIYNEQFF. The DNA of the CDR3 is TGTGCCAGCAGCTTAGATAGGGCAGGGATTATCTACAATGAGCAGTTCTTC.

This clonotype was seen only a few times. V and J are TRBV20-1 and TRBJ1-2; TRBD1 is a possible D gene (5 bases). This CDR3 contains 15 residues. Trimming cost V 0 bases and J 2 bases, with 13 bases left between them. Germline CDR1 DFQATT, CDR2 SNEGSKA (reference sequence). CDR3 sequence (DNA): TGCAGTGCTAGAGATCCGGGGGACCTCAACTATGGCTACACCTTC. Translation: CSARDPGDLNYGYTF.

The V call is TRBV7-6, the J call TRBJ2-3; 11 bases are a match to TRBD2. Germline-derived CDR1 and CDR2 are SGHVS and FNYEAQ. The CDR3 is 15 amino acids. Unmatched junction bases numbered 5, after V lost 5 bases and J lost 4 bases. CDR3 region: CASSPSGGLPDTQYF. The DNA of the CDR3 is TGTGCCAGCAGCCCTAGCGGGGGGCTACCAGATACGCAGTATTTT. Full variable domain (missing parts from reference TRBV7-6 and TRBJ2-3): GAGVSQSPRYKVTKRGQDVALRCDPISGHVSLYWYRQALGQGPEFLTYFNYEAQQDKSGLPNDRFSAERPEGSISTLTIQRTEQRDSAMYRCASSPSGGLPDTQYFGPGTRLTVL.

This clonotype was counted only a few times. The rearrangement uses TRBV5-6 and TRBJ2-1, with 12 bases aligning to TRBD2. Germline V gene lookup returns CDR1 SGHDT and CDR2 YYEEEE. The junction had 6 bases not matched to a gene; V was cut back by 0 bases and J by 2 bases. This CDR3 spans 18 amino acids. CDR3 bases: TGTGCCAGCAGCTTGGCCGGACTAGCGGGACGCGCCTACAATGAGCAGTTCTTC. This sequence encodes CASSLAGLAGRAYNEQFF.

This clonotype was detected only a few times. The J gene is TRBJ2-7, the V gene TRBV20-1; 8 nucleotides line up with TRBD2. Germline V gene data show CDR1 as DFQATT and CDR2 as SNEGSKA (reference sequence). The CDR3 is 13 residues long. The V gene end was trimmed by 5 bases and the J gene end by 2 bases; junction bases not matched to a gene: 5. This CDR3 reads CSAQISGTYEQYV. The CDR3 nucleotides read TGCAGTGCTCAAATTAGCGGGACCTACGAGCAGTACGTC.

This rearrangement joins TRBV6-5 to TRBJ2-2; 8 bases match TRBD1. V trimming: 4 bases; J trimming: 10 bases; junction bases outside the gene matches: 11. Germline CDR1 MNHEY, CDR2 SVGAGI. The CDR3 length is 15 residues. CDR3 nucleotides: TGTGCCAGCAGTTTGACAGGGGATATGGCCGCGGAGCTGTTTTTT. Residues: CASSLTGDMAAELFF.

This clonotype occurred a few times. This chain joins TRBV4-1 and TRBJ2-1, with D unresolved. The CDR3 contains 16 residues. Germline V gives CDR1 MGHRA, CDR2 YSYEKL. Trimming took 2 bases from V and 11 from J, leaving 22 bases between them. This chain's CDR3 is CASSQSENIDTMKQFF. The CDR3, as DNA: TGCGCCAGCAGCCAATCTGAGAATATCGATACAATGAAGCAGTTCTTC.

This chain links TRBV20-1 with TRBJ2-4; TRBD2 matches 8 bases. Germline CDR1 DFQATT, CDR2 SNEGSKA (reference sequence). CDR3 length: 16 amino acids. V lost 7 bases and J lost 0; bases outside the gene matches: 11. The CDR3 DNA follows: TGCAGTGGTCTAGCGGGTACCTCACTAGCCAAAAACATTCAGTACTTC. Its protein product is CSGLAGTSLAKNIQYF.

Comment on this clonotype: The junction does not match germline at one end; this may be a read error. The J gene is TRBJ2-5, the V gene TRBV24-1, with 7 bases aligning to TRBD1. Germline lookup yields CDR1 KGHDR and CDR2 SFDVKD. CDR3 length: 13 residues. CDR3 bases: TGTGTCACCCAATTAGGGGGCCGGGAGACCCAGTACTTC. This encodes CVTQLGGRETQYF.

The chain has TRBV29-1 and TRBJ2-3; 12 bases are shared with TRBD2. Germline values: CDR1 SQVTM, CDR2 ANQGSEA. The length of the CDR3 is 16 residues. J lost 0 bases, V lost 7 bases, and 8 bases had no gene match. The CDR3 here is CSGTSGNGISTDTQYF. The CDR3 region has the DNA TGCAGCGGGACTAGCGGGAACGGCATCAGCACAGATACGCAGTATTTT.

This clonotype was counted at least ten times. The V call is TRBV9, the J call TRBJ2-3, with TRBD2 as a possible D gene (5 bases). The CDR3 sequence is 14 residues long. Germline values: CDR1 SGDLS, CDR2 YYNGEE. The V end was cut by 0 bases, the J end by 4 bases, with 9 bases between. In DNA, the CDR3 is TGTGCCAGCAGCGTAGTAGCGCAGGCAGATACGCAGTATTTT. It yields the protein CASSVVAQADTQYF.

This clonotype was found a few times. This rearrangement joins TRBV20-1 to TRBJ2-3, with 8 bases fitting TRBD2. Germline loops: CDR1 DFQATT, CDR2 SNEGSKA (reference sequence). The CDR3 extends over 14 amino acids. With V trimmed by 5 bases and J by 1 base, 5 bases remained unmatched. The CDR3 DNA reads TGCAGTGCTTATAGCGGGGTCGGCACAGATACGCAGTATTTT. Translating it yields CSAYSGVGTDTQYF.

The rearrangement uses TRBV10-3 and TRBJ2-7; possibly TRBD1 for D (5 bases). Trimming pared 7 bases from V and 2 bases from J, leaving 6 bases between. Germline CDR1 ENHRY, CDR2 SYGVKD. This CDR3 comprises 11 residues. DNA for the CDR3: TGTGCCATCATGACAGCCTACGAGCAGTACGTC. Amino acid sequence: CAIMTAYEQYV.

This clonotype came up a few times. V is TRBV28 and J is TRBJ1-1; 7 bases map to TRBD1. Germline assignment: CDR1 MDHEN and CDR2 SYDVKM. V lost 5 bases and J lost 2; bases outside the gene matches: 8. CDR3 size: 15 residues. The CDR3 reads CASSMLTGRNTEAFF. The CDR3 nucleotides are TGTGCCAGCAGTATGCTGACAGGGCGTAACACTGAAGCTTTCTTT.